These T cell receptor beta chains were read from a single sample in a study of blood T cell repertoires in COVID-19. Profiled with immunoSEQ multiplex PCR; TCRdb holds only in-frame clones, not every one. Among about 150,000 clones, roughly 90% were seen once, and the ten largest hold approximately 4.3%. Sequences were obtained from PBMCs or T cells enriched from blood (not recorded which). The receptors were gathered from a woman between 35 and 50 years old who had been exposed to COVID-19. Both conserved end residues are part of each CDR3. A D gene is named only where the DNA matches it firmly. Clone size is not always given. Where it is, it says once, few, many or a class for expanded clones.

CASSPQGMNTEAFF,TGTGCCAGCAGTCCACAGGGCATGAACACTGAAGCTTTCTTT,NA,TRBJ1-1,TRBV6-2/TRBV6-3,NA
CASTAGSRGGGRARFEQFF,TGTGCCAGCACCGCAGGGTCCCGCGGGGGCGGGAGGGCCCGGTTTGAGCAGTTCTTC,NA,TRBJ2-1,TRBV7-2,TRBD2
CASSQDPVTGELFF,TGTGCCAGCAGCCAAGATCCGGTCACCGGGGAGCTGTTTTTT,few,TRBJ2-2,TRBV3-1/TRBV3-2,NA
CASSSTGKTEAFF,TGTGCCAGCAGCTCGACAGGGAAGACTGAAGCTTTCTTT,few,TRBJ1-1,TRBV7-3,TRBD1
CASSPGHFYEQYF,TGTGCCAGCAGCCCGGGACATTTCTACGAGCAGTACTTC,NA,TRBJ2-7,TRBV5-4,NA
CASSPSQGYEQFF,TGTGCCAGCAGCCCCTCTCAGGGGTACGAGCAGTTCTTC,NA,TRBJ2-1,TRBV6-2/TRBV6-3,NA
CASSKVAASYEQYF,TGTGCCAGCAGCAAAGTTGCGGCCTCCTACGAGCAGTACTTC,NA,TRBJ2-7,TRBV21-1,NA
CASSPTASGANVLTF,TGCGCCAGCAGCCCGACAGCCTCTGGGGCCAACGTCCTGACTTTC,NA,TRBJ2-6,TRBV5-1,NA
CASSQLHSGYYEQYF,TGTGCCAGCAGCCAATTACACAGCGGGTACTACGAGCAGTACTTC,NA,TRBJ2-7,TRBV3-1/TRBV3-2,NA
CASTLTGGGVGEKLFF,TGTGCCAGCACCCTGACAGGGGGCGGTGTGGGTGAAAAACTGTTTTTT,NA,TRBJ1-4,TRBV28,TRBD1
CASRRSSYNSPLHF,TGTGCCAGCAGGAGGAGCTCCTATAATTCACCCCTCCACTTT,NA,TRBJ1-6,TRBV2,NA
CASSPRDSWETQYF,TGTGCCAGCAGTCCCCGGGACTCTTGGGAGACCCAGTACTTC,NA,TRBJ2-5,TRBV6-5,NA
CASSPGGSHNTEAFF,TGTGCCAGCAGTCCAGGGGGTTCCCATAACACTGAAGCTTTCTTT,NA,TRBJ1-1,TRBV28,TRBD1
CASSRGEGGNEKLFF,TGTGCCAGCAGCCGGGGAGAGGGAGGTAATGAAAAACTGTTTTTT,NA,TRBJ1-4,TRBV5-5,NA
CASSQYRMTSGASYEQYF,TGTGCCAGCAGCCAATACCGGATGACTAGCGGGGCCTCCTACGAGCAGTACTTC,NA,TRBJ2-7,TRBV5-8,TRBD2
CASSLGGTDTQYF,TGCGCCAGCAGCTTGGGCGGCACAGATACGCAGTATTTT,NA,TRBJ2-3,TRBV5-1,NA
CASSLGTSGTYEQYF,TGTGCCAGCAGCTTAGGGACTAGCGGGACCTACGAGCAGTACTTC,NA,TRBJ2-7,TRBV11-2,TRBD2
CASAQGYSNQPQHF,TGTGCCAGCGCACAGGGGTATAGCAATCAGCCCCAGCATTTT,NA,TRBJ1-5,TRBV6-5,TRBD1
CASGSGTSGMGEQYF,TGCGCCAGCGGTTCCGGGACTAGCGGTATGGGAGAGCAGTACTTC,NA,TRBJ2-7,TRBV10-1,TRBD2
CASSGGQGIPGYTF,TGTGCCAGTAGTGGGGGACAGGGGATCCCTGGCTACACCTTC,NA,TRBJ1-2,TRBV19,TRBD1
CASSSGQVNQPQHF,TGCGCCAGCAGCTCCGGACAGGTCAATCAGCCCCAGCATTTT,NA,TRBJ1-5,TRBV5-1,TRBD1
CASSHPWTGTDEQFF,TGTGCCAGCAGCCATCCGTGGACAGGGACCGATGAGCAGTTCTTC,NA,TRBJ2-1,TRBV14,TRBD1
CASTPGAENSNQPQHF,TGTGCCAGCACTCCAGGGGCGGAGAATAGCAATCAGCCCCAGCATTTT,NA,TRBJ1-5,TRBV2,NA
CASSLETSGLYYNEQFF,TGTGCCAGCAGCTTGGAAACCAGCGGGCTATACTACAATGAGCAGTTCTTC,NA,TRBJ2-1,TRBV5-6,NA
CASSIGQQSYGYTF,TGTGCCAGCAGTATAGGACAACAGTCCTATGGCTACACCTTC,once,TRBJ1-2,TRBV28,NA